The 20 T cell receptor beta chains presented below share a single source sample, sequenced in a study of CD8+ T cells in alopecia areata. Following RNA extraction, reverse transcription yielded cDNA that acted as the sequencing template. The data were produced by immunoSEQ multiplex PCR, yet TCRdb's version contains in-frame clones alone and is incomplete. The sample consists of 150,000 or so clones, around 54% of them appearing once. The sample taken for sequencing was CD4+ T cells sorted from blood. The source of these receptors is a human donor in good health.

This clone was picked up a small number of times. The chain couples TRBV7-9 to TRBJ2-2, with D uncertain. Trimming cost V 4 bases and J 6 bases, with 0 bases left between them. The CDR3 loop spans 10 amino acids. Germline assignment: CDR1 SEHNR and CDR2 FQNEAQ (reference sequence). Written as DNA, the CDR3 is TGTGCCAGCAGCTCCGGGGAGCTGTTTTTT. It is translated as CASSSGELFF.

This clone has just a few counts. The J gene is TRBJ2-7, the V gene TRBV4-1, with a tentative D call TRBD1 (5 bases). V was trimmed by 4 bases and J by 0 bases, leaving 10 bases between them. Germline assignment: CDR1 MGHRA and CDR2 YSYEKL. There are 14 residues in the CDR3. CDR3 amino acids: CASSRPQDSYEQYF. CDR3 in DNA: TGCGCCAGCAGCCGTCCACAGGACTCCTACGAGCAGTACTTC.

V usage is TRBV5-1 and J usage is TRBJ1-5, with a tentative D call TRBD1 (6 bases). Germline CDR1 SGHRS, CDR2 YFSETQ. CDR3 length: 14 amino acids. V was clipped by 4 bases and J by 8 bases, with 16 bases between them. DNA of the CDR3: TGCGCCAGCAGCCCGGGGGGCAAATCAGAGCCCCAGCATTTT. Translating it yields CASSPGGKSEPQHF.

This clone was counted between two and nine times. The same CDR3 is also encoded by other DNA sequences in this sample. This rearrangement joins TRBV5-1 to TRBJ1-1, with 7 bases aligning to TRBD1. The CDR3 contains 14 residues. Germline V gene sequence: CDR1 SGHRS, CDR2 YFSETQ. Trimming cost V 4 bases and J 1 base; bases outside gene matches: 4. The chain's CDR3 is CASSRQGTNTEAFF. The CDR3 DNA is TGCGCCAGCAGCCGACAGGGAACGAACACTGAAGCTTTCTTT.

A single count supports this clone. The chain couples TRBV30 to TRBJ2-2; D is tentatively TRBD1 or TRBD2 (5 bases each). The V end was cut by 3 bases, the J end by 9 bases, with 17 bases between. This CDR3 is built from 14 residues. The germline gives CDR1 GTSNPN, CDR2 SVGIG (reference sequence). CDR3 residues: CAWSMGTRGRELFF. CDR3 DNA: TGTGCCTGGAGCATGGGGACCCGCGGTCGGGAGCTGTTTTTT.

The chain couples TRBV7-9 to TRBJ2-1, with 8 bases matching TRBD1. CDR1 SEHNR and CDR2 FQNEAQ come from the germline V gene (reference sequence). The CDR3 has 13 residues. V trimming: 1 base; J trimming: 7 bases; junction bases outside the gene matches: 0. Here the CDR3 DNA reads TGTGCCAGCAGCTTAGGACAGGGGAATGAGCAGTTCTTC. Protein: CASSLGQGNEQFF.

The gene calls are TRBV6-5 and TRBJ1-1; the D gene is possibly TRBD1 (5 bases). CDR1 is MNHEY, CDR2 SVGAGI, per germline. The V end lost 2 bases, the J end lost 5 bases, and 18 bases lay between the germline ends. This CDR3 has 16 amino acids. CDR3 sequence reads: CASSYALRASGTEAFF. CDR3 bases: TGTGCCAGCAGTTACGCACTCAGGGCCTCAGGGACTGAAGCTTTCTTT.

On this clone: Mismatch with germline at one junction end may stem from a read error. This rearrangement joins TRBV14 to TRBJ1-1; D unclear. Germline CDR1 and CDR2: SGHDN and FVKESK. CDR3 length: 14 amino acids. CDR3 loop: CASSQVGPGEEAFF. In DNA, the CDR3 is TGTGCCAGCAGCCAAGTGGGCCCTGGCGAGGAAGCCTTCTTT. Full variable domain (remainder filled in from reference TRBV14 and TRBJ1-1): EAGVTQFPSHSVIEKGQTVTLRCDPISGHDNLYWYRRVMGKEIKFLLHFVKESKQDESGMPNNRFLAERTGGTYSTLKVQPAELEDSGVYFCASSQVGPGEEAFFGQGTRLTVV.

The chain carries TRBV29-1 and TRBJ1-5; TRBD1 matches at 8 bases. Trimming cost V 8 bases and J 3 bases; bases outside gene matches: 12. This CDR3 spans 15 amino acids. Germline V gene lookup returns CDR1 SQVTM and CDR2 ANQGSEA. The CDR3 DNA reads as TGCAGCCCTCACCGGGACAGGCTTTCCAATCAGCCCCAGCATTTT. This sequence encodes CSPHRDRLSNQPQHF.

This clone has more than one count but fewer than ten. The rearrangement joins TRBV25-1 to TRBJ1-2; D remains unclear. The V end lost 4 bases, the J end lost 4 bases, and 4 bases lay between the germline ends. The germline V gene has CDR1 MGHDK and CDR2 SYGVNS. The CDR3 sequence is 11 residues long. CDR3 sequence reads: CASSVFYGYTF. The CDR3 nucleotides are TGTGCCAGCAGTGTTTTCTATGGCTACACCTTC.

This clone was counted a few times. V gene TRBV5-6 combines with J gene TRBJ2-5; D possibly corresponds to TRBD2 (6 bases). The CDR3 spans 14 residues. Germline V lookup: CDR1 SGHDT, CDR2 YYEEEE. V was pared by 3 bases and J by 5 bases, with 14 bases between. The CDR3 DNA reads as TGTGCCAGCAGCTGGGGACTGGCAGAGGAGACCCAGTACTTC. Its translation: CASSWGLAEETQYF. Together with reference TRBV5-6 and TRBJ2-5, the CDR3 gives the full variable domain: DAGVTQSPTHLIKTRGQQVTLRCSPKSGHDTVSWYQQALGQGPQFIFQYYEEEERQRGNFPDRFSGHQFPNYSSELNVNALLLGDSALYLCASSWGLAEETQYFGPGTRLLVL.

The chain joins TRBV25-1 to TRBJ2-5; weak D call: TRBD1 (7 bases). This CDR3 spans 14 amino acids. The germline V gene encodes CDR1 MGHDK and CDR2 SYGVNS. V was cut by 2 bases and J by 4 bases, with 11 bases left in between. The CDR3 is CASSEGGGLETQYF. CDR3 nucleotides: TGTGCCAGCAGTGAAGGAGGGGGCCTAGAGACCCAGTACTTC.

V is TRBV5-4 and J is TRBJ1-2, with 8 positions matching TRBD1. J lost 0 bases, V lost 4 bases, and 5 bases had no gene match. The CDR3 length is 15 residues. Looked up from germline, CDR1 is SGHNT and CDR2 is YYREEE (reference sequence). CDR3 DNA: TGTGCCAGCAGCGTCACAGGGGGAGCTAACTATGGCTACACCTTC. Translated: CASSVTGGANYGYTF.

The chain combines TRBV30 with TRBJ2-7; 9 nucleotides match TRBD1. Germline lookup yields CDR1 GTSNPN and CDR2 SVGIG (reference sequence). J gave up 6 bases and V 6 bases, and 6 bases lay outside the gene matches. This CDR3 region has 12 residues. CDR3 sequence: CACNRGPAEQYF. CDR3 in DNA: TGTGCCTGTAACAGGGGGCCCGCCGAGCAGTACTTC.

The genes are TRBV19 and TRBJ2-7; D uncertain. This CDR3 is built from 13 residues. Between the trimmed V and J ends, which lost 4 bases and 5 bases, there was a span of 12 bases. The germline V gene encodes CDR1 LNHDA and CDR2 SQIVND (reference sequence). The CDR3 bases are TGTGCCAGTAGTACCGGGCAGAGGAACGAGCAGTACTTC. Translated, it gives CASSTGQRNEQYF.

This clone was found once. DNA for the CDR3: TGCAGCGTTGAAATCCGTATCGATGGCTACACCTTC. Translation: CSVEIRIDGYTF. This chain uses TRBV29-1 with TRBJ1-2; no reliable D call. With 2 bases removed from V and 6 bases from J, the gap between germline ends came to 10 bases. Germline V gene data show CDR1 as SQVTM and CDR2 as ANQGSEA. The CDR3 contains 12 residues. The complete variable domain, with remaining parts taken from reference TRBV29-1 and TRBJ1-2, reads SAVISQKPSRDICQRGTSLTIQCQVDSQVTMMFWYRQQPGQSLTLIATANQGSEATYESGFVIDKFPISRPNLTFSTLTVSNMSPEDSSIYLCSVEIRIDGYTFGSGTRLTVV.

This clone was detected a few times. The chain is built from TRBV18 and TRBJ2-5; the match to TRBD1 covers 7 bases. Per the germline V gene, CDR1 is KGHSH and CDR2 is LQKENI. There are 15 residues in the CDR3. The J segment lost 6 bases and the V segment lost 0 bases, leaving 7 bases of the junction unmatched. CDR3 sequence reads: CASSPPRGPPQTQYF. CDR3 nucleotides: TGTGCCAGCTCACCACCGAGGGGGCCCCCGCAGACCCAGTACTTC.

This chain uses TRBV9 with TRBJ2-3, with TRBD2 as a possible D gene (6 bases). The V gene lost 3 bases and the J gene lost 2 bases, with 13 bases spanning the gap. Germline V gene lookup returns CDR1 SGDLS and CDR2 YYNGEE. The CDR3 sequence is 15 residues long. As DNA, the CDR3 is TGTGCCAGCAGCGCAGTTAGCGGTCCCACAGATACGCAGTATTTT. Translated: CASSAVSGPTDTQYF.

This chain connects TRBV30 to TRBJ1-1, with 8 positions matching TRBD1. CDR3 length: 13 residues. The junction had 3 bases not matched to a gene; V was cut back by 3 bases and J by 3 bases. Germline lookup yields CDR1 GTSNPN and CDR2 SVGIG (reference sequence). CDR3 residues: CAWSLTGDTEAFF. CDR3 nucleotides: TGTGCCTGGAGCTTGACAGGGGACACTGAAGCTTTCTTT.

This clone was found once. The V and J genes are TRBV7-3 and TRBJ2-5; no clear D gene. Germline V lookup: CDR1 SGHTA, CDR2 FQGTGA. CDR3 length: 13 amino acids. V was pared by 1 base and J by 5 bases, with 8 bases between. CDR3 in amino acids: CASSLRAVETQYF. CDR3 DNA sequence: TGTGCCAGCAGCTTAAGAGCCGTGGAGACCCAGTACTTC.